This T cell receptor beta chain is drawn from a study of OX40 agonist ivuxolimab in advanced cancers. Overall study context: Ivuxolimab, an antibody that agonizes OX40 (CD134), was administered to the patients. The patients received ivuxolimab by intravenous route every 2 weeks at 0.01 to 10 mg/kg.

Patients were ineligible given autoimmune disease history or systemic immunosuppression. The sampling schedule covered blood at baseline, cycle 4 day 1, and cycle 7 day 1. V gave up 1 base and J gave up 5 bases, with 11 bases separating them. The CDR3 is 15 residues long. CDR1 and CDR2 (germline): SEHNR, FQNEAQ (reference sequence). Generated by immunoSEQ multiplex PCR, the TCRdb table keeps only in-frame clones and is missing some. The sample has 20,000 to 25,000 clones; more than 75% are singletons. The V gene is TRBV7-9, the J gene TRBJ1-4, with D possibly TRBD1 on 6 matching bases. The sequence came from an adult with an advanced solid tumor such as melanoma, head and neck, liver or kidney cancer. The sample consisted of CD4+ or CD8+ T cells sorted from blood, taken in a trial of the OX40 agonist ivuxolimab. CDR3 sequence (DNA): TGTGCCAGCAGCTTAGATCAGGGGTGGAATGAAAAACTGTTTTTT. Amino acids: CASSLDQGWNEKLFF.